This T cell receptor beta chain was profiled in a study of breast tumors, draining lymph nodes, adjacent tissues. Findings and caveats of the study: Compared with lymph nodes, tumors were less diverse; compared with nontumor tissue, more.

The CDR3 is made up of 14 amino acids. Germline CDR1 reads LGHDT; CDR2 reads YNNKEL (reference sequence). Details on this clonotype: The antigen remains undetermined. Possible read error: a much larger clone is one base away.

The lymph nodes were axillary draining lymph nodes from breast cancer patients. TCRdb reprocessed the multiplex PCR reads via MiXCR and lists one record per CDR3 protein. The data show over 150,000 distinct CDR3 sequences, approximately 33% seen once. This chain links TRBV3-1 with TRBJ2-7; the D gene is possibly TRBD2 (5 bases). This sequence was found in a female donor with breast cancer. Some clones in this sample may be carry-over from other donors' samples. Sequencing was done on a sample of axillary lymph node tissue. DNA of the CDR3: TGTGCCAGCAGCCTCCGGGGTTCCACCTACGGGCAGTACTTC. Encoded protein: CASSLRGSTYGQYF.